These 3 T cell receptor beta chains share one sample of origin, sequenced in a study of T cells after yellow fever vaccination (dated by TCRdb to between 2018 and 2020). The sample's treatment or condition label is to be understood as: live attenuated yellow fever vaccine strain. Receptor amplification or capture employed 5' RACE. TCRdb lists the instrument as Illumina HiSeq 2500. Starting from the raw public reads, TCRdb applied fastp trimming at Q25, assembled clones with MiXCR and retained in-frame beta chains. Here each entry gathers all rows of one CDR3 protein and keeps the most common genes and DNA. In all, the sample holds almost 600,000 distinct CDR3 sequences, and approximately 13% of those were seen once. Of the sample, about 14% falls within the top ten clones. Sequencing was performed on PBMCs, taken on the day of the yellow fever booster vaccination. The receptor set was obtained from a man younger than 40 who received the YFV17D yellow fever vaccine.

This clonotype was picked up a small number of times. The V call is TRBV10-3, the J call TRBJ2-3, with D unresolved. Germline lookup yields CDR1 ENHRY and CDR2 SYGVKD. V lost 10 bases and J lost 3, with 8 bases in between. This CDR3 has 11 amino acids. The CDR3 nucleotides are TGTGCCACGGGCGTGACAGATACGCAGTATTTT. Translating gives CATGVTDTQYF.

The rearrangement links TRBV11-2 to TRBJ1-2; D is ambiguous. Germline assignment: CDR1 SGHAT and CDR2 FQNNGV. The CDR3 sequence is 15 residues long. Deletions cut 2 bases from V and 7 bases from J, with 17 bases between. This chain's CDR3 is CASSLREPNFLGYTF. CDR3 in DNA: TGTGCCAGCAGCTTAAGAGAACCTAATTTCCTTGGCTACACCTTC. Supplemented by reference TRBV11-2 and TRBJ1-2, the full variable domain reads EAGVAQSPRYKIIEKRQSVAFWCNPISGHATLYWYQQILGQGPKLLIQFQNNGVVDDSQLPKDRFSAERLKGVDSTLKIQPAKLEDSAVYLCASSLREPNFLGYTFGSGTRLTVV.

The rearrangement links TRBV29-1 to TRBJ1-2; 9 bases agree with TRBD1. In germline, CDR1 is SQVTM, CDR2 ANQGSEA. After removal of 3 bases from V and 4 bases from J, the junction contained 12 bases not matched to a gene. This CDR3 contains 16 residues. In nucleotides, the CDR3 is TGCAGCGTTGATGCCCACCCCGGGACAGGGCCCTATGGCTACACCTTC. This translates into CSVDAHPGTGPYGYTF. Full variable domain (remainder filled in from reference TRBV29-1 and TRBJ1-2): SAVISQKPSRDICQRGTSLTIQCQVDSQVTMMFWYRQQPGQSLTLIATANQGSEATYESGFVIDKFPISRPNLTFSTLTVSNMSPEDSSIYLCSVDAHPGTGPYGYTFGSGTRLTVV.